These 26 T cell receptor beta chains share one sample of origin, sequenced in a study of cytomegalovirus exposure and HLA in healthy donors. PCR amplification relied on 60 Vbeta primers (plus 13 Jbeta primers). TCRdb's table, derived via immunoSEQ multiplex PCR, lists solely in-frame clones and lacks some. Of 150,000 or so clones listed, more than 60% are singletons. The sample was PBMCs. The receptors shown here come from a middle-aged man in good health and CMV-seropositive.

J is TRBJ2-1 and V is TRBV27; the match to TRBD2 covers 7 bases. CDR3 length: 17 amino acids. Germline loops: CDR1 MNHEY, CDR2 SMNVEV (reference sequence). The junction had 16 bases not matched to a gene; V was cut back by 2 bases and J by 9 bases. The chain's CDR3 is CASSLLQPGGPGSEQFF. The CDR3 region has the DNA TGTGCCAGCAGTTTACTCCAGCCGGGAGGTCCAGGCAGTGAGCAGTTCTTC.

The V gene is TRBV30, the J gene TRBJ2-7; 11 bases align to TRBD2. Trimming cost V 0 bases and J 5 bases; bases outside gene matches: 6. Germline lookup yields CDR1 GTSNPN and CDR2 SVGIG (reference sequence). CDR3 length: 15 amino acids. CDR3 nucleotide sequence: TGTGCCTGGAGTGTACTCCTAGCGGGAGGCGACGAGCAGTACTTC. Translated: CAWSVLLAGGDEQYF. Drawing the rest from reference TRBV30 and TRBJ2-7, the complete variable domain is SQTIHQWPATLVQPVGSPLSLECTVEGTSNPNLYWYRQAAGRGLQLLFYSVGIGQISSEVPQNLSASRPQDRQFILSSKKLLLSDSGFYLCAWSVLLAGGDEQYFGPGTRLTVT.

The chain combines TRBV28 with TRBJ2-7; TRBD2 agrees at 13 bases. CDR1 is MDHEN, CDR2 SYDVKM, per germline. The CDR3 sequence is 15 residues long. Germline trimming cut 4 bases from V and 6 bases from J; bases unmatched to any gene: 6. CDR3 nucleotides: TGTGCCAGCAGTTCACTAGCGGGAGGGCCTGGCGAGCAGTACTTC. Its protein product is CASSSLAGGPGEQYF.

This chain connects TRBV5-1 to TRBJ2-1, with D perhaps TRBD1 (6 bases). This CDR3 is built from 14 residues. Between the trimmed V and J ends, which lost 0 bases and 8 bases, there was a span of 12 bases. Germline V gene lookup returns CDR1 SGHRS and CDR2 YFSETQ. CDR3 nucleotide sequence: TGCGCCAGCAGCTTGGACAGGGCCGGGGATGAGCAGTTCTTC. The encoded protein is CASSLDRAGDEQFF.

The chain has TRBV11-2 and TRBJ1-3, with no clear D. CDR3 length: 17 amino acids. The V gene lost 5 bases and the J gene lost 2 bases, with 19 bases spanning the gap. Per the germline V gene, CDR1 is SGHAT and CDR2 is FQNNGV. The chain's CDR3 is CASSPFSGILAGNTIYF. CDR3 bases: TGTGCCAGCAGCCCGTTCAGTGGCATTCTAGCTGGAAACACCATATATTTT. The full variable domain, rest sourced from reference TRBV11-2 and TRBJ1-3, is EAGVAQSPRYKIIEKRQSVAFWCNPISGHATLYWYQQILGQGPKLLIQFQNNGVVDDSQLPKDRFSAERLKGVDSTLKIQPAKLEDSAVYLCASSPFSGILAGNTIYFGEGSWLTVV.

CDR3 sequence reads: CASSLSPQREIHEQFF. The DNA for the CDR3 is TGTGCCAGCAGCTTATCCCCCCAGCGGGAGATTCATGAGCAGTTCTTC. The chain carries TRBV7-2 and TRBJ2-1; TRBD2 matches at 8 bases. CDR3 length equals 16 residues. V shed 2 bases and J 8 bases; nucleotides not matched to a gene: 11. Germline V gene lookup returns CDR1 SGHTA and CDR2 FQGNSA.

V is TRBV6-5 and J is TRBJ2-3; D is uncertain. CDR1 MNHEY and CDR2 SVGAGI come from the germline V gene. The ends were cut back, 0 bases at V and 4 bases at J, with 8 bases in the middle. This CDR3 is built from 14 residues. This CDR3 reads CASSYSVAADTQYF. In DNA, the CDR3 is TGTGCCAGCAGTTACTCGGTGGCCGCAGATACGCAGTATTTT.

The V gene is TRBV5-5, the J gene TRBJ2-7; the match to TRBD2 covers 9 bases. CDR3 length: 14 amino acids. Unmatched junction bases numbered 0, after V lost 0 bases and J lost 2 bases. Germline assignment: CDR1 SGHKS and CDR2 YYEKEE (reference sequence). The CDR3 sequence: CASSLGGRAYEQYF. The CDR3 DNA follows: TGTGCCAGCAGCTTGGGCGGGAGGGCCTACGAGCAGTACTTC. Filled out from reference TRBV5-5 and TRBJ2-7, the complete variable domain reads DAGVTQSPTHLIKTRGQQVTLRCSPISGHKSVSWYQQVLGQGPQFIFQYYEKEERGRGNFPDRFSARQFPNYSSELNVNALLLGDSALYLCASSLGGRAYEQYFGPGTRLTVT.

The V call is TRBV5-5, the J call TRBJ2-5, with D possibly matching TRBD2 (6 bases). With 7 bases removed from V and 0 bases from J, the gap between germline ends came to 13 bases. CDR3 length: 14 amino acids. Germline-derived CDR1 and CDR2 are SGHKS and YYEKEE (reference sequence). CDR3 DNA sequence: TGTGCCAGCGGGATTAGGACTAACCAAGAGACCCAGTACTTC. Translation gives CASGIRTNQETQYF.

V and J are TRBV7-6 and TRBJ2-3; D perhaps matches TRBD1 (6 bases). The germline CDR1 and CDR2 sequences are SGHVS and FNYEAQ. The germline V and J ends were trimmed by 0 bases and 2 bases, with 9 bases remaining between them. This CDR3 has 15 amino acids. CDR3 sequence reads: CASSLAGAYTDTQYF. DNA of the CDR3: TGTGCCAGCAGCTTAGCGGGGGCATACACAGATACGCAGTATTTT.

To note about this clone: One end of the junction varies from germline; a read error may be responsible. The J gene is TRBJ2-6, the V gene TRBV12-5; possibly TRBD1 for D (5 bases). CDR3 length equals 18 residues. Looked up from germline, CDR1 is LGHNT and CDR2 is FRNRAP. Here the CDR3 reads CASGFYSAPYSGANGLTF. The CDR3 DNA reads TGTGCTAGTGGTTTTTACAGTGCCCCGTACTCTGGGGCCAACGGCCTGACTTTC. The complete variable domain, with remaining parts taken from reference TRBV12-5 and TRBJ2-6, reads DARVTQTPRHKVTEMGQEVTMRCQPILGHNTVFWYRQTMMQGLELLAYFRNRAPLDDSGMPKDRFSAEMPDATLATLKIQPSEPRDSAVYFCASGFYSAPYSGANGLTFGAGSRLTVL.

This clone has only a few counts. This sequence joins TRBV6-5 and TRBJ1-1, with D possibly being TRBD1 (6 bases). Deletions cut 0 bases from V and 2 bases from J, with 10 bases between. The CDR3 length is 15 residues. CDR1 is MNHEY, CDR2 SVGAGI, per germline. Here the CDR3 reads CASSYSRDKNTEAFF. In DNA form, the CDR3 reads TGTGCCAGCAGTTACTCCCGGGACAAAAACACTGAAGCTTTCTTT.

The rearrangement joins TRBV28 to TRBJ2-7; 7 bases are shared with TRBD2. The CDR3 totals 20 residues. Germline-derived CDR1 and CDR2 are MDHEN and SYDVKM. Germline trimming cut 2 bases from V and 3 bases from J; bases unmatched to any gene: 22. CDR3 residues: CASSLSQPGLPIGGLYEQYF. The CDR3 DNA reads TGTGCCAGCAGTTTAAGCCAACCGGGACTACCCATTGGGGGTCTCTACGAGCAGTACTTC.

CDR3 bases: TGTGCCAGCAGCTTTATTAAAGGGGTACATTGCAACTATGGCTACACCTTC. Translated, it gives CASSFIKGVHCNYGYTF. The chain employs TRBV6-4 and TRBJ1-2; perhaps TRBD1 as D (5 bases). V lost 6 bases and J 2 bases, leaving 22 bases between the germline ends. Germline loops: CDR1 MRHNA, CDR2 SNTAGT. This CDR3 comprises 17 residues.

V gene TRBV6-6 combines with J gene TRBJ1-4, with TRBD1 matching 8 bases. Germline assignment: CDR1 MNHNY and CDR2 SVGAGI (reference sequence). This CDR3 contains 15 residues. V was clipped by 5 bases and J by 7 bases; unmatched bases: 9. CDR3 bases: TGTGCCAGCAGTGCCCCGCAGGGGGCGGGTGAAAAACTGTTTTTT. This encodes CASSAPQGAGEKLFF.

The CDR3 is CASGLGVGAETQYF. CDR3 coding DNA: TGTGCCAGCGGGCTTGGGGTAGGGGCAGAGACCCAGTACTTC. The chain carries TRBV2 and TRBJ2-5; tentative D call: TRBD1 (5 bases). The CDR3 has 14 amino acids. The germline V gene encodes CDR1 SNHLY and CDR2 FYNNEI. V dropped 8 bases and J dropped 4 bases, with 17 bases sitting between them.

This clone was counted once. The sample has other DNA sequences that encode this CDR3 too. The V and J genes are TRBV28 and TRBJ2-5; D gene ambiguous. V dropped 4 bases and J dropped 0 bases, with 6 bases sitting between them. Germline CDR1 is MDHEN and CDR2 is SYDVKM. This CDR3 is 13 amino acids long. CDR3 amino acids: CASSSGNQETQYF. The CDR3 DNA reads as TGTGCCAGCAGTTCAGGCAACCAAGAGACCCAGTACTTC.

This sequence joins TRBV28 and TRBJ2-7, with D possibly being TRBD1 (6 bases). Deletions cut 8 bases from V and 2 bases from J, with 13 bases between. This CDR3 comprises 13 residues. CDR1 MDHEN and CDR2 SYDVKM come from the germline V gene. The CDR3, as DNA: TGTGCCAGCTTAGAGAACAGGGCCTACGAGCAGTACTTC. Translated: CASLENRAYEQYF.

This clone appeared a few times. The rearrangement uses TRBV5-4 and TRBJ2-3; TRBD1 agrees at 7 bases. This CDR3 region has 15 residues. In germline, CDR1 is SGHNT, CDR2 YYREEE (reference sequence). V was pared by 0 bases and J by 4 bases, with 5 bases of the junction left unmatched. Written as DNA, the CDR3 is TGTGCCAGCAGCTTGGTCCCCACAGGGGCAGATACGCAGTATTTT. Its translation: CASSLVPTGADTQYF.

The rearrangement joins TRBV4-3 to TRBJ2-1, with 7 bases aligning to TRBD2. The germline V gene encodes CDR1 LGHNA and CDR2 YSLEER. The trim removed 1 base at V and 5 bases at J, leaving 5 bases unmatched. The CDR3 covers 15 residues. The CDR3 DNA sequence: TGCGCCAGCAGCCAAGGGGCTAGCGGCCACAATGAGCAGTTCTTC. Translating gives CASSQGASGHNEQFF.

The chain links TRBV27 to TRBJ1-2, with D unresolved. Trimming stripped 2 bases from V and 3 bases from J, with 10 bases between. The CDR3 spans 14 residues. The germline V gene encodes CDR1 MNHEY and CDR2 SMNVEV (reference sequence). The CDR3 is CASSLGRGYYGYTF. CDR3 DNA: TGTGCCAGCAGTTTAGGTCGGGGTTACTATGGCTACACCTTC.

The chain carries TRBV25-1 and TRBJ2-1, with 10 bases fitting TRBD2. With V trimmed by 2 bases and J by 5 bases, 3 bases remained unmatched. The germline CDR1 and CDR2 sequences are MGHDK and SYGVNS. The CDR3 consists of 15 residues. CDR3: CASSESGRANNEQFF. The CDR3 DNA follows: TGTGCCAGCAGTGAAAGCGGGAGGGCTAACAATGAGCAGTTCTTC.

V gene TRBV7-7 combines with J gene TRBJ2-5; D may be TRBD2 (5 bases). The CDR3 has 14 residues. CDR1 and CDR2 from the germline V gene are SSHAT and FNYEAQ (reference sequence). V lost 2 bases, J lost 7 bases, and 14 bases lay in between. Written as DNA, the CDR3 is TGTGCCAGCAGCTTAAGTCCCCTCAGCGGGACCCAGTACTTC. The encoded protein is CASSLSPLSGTQYF.

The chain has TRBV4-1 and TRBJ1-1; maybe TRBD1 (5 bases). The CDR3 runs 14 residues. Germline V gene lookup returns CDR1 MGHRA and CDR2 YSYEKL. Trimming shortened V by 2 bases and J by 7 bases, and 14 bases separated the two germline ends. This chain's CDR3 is CASSQRVTAYEAFF. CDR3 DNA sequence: TGCGCCAGCAGCCAACGCGTGACAGCGTATGAAGCTTTCTTT.

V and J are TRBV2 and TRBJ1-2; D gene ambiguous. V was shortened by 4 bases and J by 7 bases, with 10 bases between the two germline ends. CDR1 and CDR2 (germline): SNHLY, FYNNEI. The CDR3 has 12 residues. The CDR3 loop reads CASSVGGFGYTF. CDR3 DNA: TGTGCCAGCAGTGTAGGAGGTTTTGGCTACACCTTC.

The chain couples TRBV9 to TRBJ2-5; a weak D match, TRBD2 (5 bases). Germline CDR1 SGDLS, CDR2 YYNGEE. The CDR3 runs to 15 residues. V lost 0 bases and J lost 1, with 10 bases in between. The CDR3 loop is CASSVDLTSQETQYF. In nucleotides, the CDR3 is TGTGCCAGCAGCGTAGATCTTACTAGCCAAGAGACCCAGTACTTC.